These T cell receptor beta chains were read from a single sample in a study of regulatory T cells in long-lasting Graves disease. MiXCR, applied by TCRdb to the multiplex PCR reads, yields one record per CDR3 protein. The data contain over 450,000 distinct CDR3 sequences, about 22% of them seen just once; the ten biggest clones take up around 7%. Sequenced here: peripheral blood mononuclear cells (PBMCs), sampled when the disease was refractory, from a patient treated with antithyroid drugs. The receptors shown here come from a female donor with Graves disease. Both conserved end residues are part of each CDR3. Fields, in order: J gene, clone size, V gene, D gene, CDR3 protein, CDR3 DNA. The D gene is left open where the match is weak. Only some rows state a clone size, as once, few, many or a class for expanded clones.

TRBJ2-2	once	TRBV7-9	NA	CAGSAPTGEGTGELFF	TGTGCCGGCAGCGCTCCGACAGGGGAGGGAACCGGGGAGCTGTTTTTT
TRBJ2-5	NA	TRBV20-1	TRBD2	CSARDSASGTGETQYF	TGCAGTGCTAGAGATTCGGCTAGCGGGACCGGAGAGACCCAGTACTTC
TRBJ2-7	few	TRBV29-1	TRBD1	CSVQKTGVEQYF	TGCAGCGTCCAAAAGACAGGGGTTGAGCAGTACTTC
TRBJ2-5	NA	TRBV4-3	NA	CASSQDGIESRTQYF	TGCGCCAGCAGCCAAGATGGGATCGAGTCGCGGACCCAGTACTTC
TRBJ1-2	many	TRBV7-8	NA	CASSKGIGGGYTF	TGTGCCAGCAGCAAGGGGATAGGGGGAGGCTACACCTTC
TRBJ2-5	NA	TRBV7-2	TRBD2	CASSLGLAGARVGETQYF	TGTGCCAGCAGCCTCGGACTAGCGGGAGCAAGGGTGGGAGAGACCCAGTACTTC
TRBJ1-5	NA	TRBV9	NA	CASSAGANQPQHF	TGTGCCAGCAGCGCAGGGGCCAATCAGCCCCAGCATTTT
TRBJ1-6	many	TRBV3-1	NA	CASSQDSPPLHF	TGTGCCAGCAGCCAAGATTCCCCTCCCCTCCACTTT
TRBJ1-3	NA	TRBV9	NA	CASSPRIGGGNTIYF	TGTGCCAGCAGCCCCCGGATCGGAGGAGGAAACACCATATATTTT
TRBJ2-5	many	TRBV2	NA	CASSPGKETQYF	TGTGCCAGCAGCCCAGGGAAGGAGACCCAGTACTTC
TRBJ1-1	NA	TRBV7-2	NA	CASSPRPGSNTEAFF	TGTGCCAGCAGCCCACGACCGGGGTCGAACACTGAAGCTTTCTTT
TRBJ1-2	few	TRBV27	TRBD1	CASSLTSQGGELGYGYTF	TGTGCCAGCAGTTTAACGTCTCAGGGGGGTGAATTAGGCTATGGCTACACCTTC
TRBJ2-7	few	TRBV7-2	NA	CASSTSTVSYEQYF	TGTGCCAGCAGCACTTCGACGGTTTCCTACGAGCAGTACTTC
TRBJ2-7	many	TRBV6-1	TRBD2	CASSEGGRVDEQYF	TGTGCCAGCAGTGAAGGAGGGAGGGTCGACGAGCAGTACTTC
TRBJ2-4	NA	TRBV5-1	TRBD1	CASSLAGQPAKNIQYF	TGCGCCAGCAGCTTGGCGGGACAGCCAGCCAAAAACATTCAGTACTTC
TRBJ2-5	many	TRBV5-6	NA	CASSLDSFYGSETQYF	TGTGCCAGCAGCCTGGACAGTTTTTATGGATCGGAGACCCAGTACTTC
TRBJ2-5	NA	TRBV9	NA	CASSVAGTGQETQYF	TGTGCCAGCAGCGTAGCTGGTACAGGCCAAGAGACCCAGTACTTC
TRBJ2-5	many	TRBV12-3/TRBV12-4	TRBD2	CASSLVAGGPQETQYF	TGTGCCAGCAGTTTAGTCGCGGGGGGCCCTCAAGAGACCCAGTACTTC
TRBJ2-3	NA	TRBV24-1	NA	CATSDLQTDSSTDTQYF	TGTGCCACCAGTGATTTGCAAACCGACTCTAGCACAGATACGCAGTATTTT
TRBJ2-2	NA	TRBV9	NA	CASSVATGTGELFF	TGTGCCAGCAGCGTAGCTACAGGGACCGGGGAGCTGTTTTTT
TRBJ2-6	many	TRBV6-1	NA	CASTIRGSGANVLTF	TGTGCCAGCACCATCAGGGGCTCTGGGGCCAACGTCCTGACTTTC
TRBJ1-1	few	TRBV7-9	NA	CASRLTGQAEAEAFF	TGTGCCAGCAGATTAACGGGACAAGCCGAGGCTGAAGCTTTCTTT
TRBJ1-2	many	TRBV6-1	NA	CASSLGADYYGYTF	TGTGCCAGTTCCTTGGGTGCAGACTACTATGGCTACACCTTC
TRBJ1-1	many	TRBV19	NA	CMKGMNTEAFF	TGTATGAAGGGCATGAACACTGAAGCTTTCTTT
TRBJ2-3	NA	TRBV20-1	TRBD2	CSARPPSGSGVGDTQYF	TGCAGTGCTAGACCCCCCTCGGGTAGCGGGGTCGGAGATACGCAGTATTTT
TRBJ1-1	many	TRBV20-1	NA	CSARGPLVVSTEAFF	TGCAGTGCTAGAGGACCGCTGGTGGTTAGCACTGAAGCTTTCTTT
TRBJ1-4	few	TRBV7-9	NA	CASSLAGENEEKLFF	TGTGCCAGCAGCTTAGCTGGGGAAAATGAGGAAAAACTGTTTTTT
TRBJ1-4	many	TRBV9	NA	CASSGPGAANEKLFF	TGTGCCAGCAGCGGCCCGGGGGCGGCTAATGAAAAACTGTTTTTT
TRBJ1-5	many	TRBV20-1	TRBD1	CSARDRDSNQPQHF	TGCAGTGCGAGAGACAGGGATAGCAATCAGCCCCAGCATTTT
TRBJ1-3	many	TRBV3-1	NA	CASSQGIGTTSDTIYF	TGTGCCAGCAGCCAAGGGATCGGGACAACCTCGGACACCATATATTTT
TRBJ1-1	many	TRBV2	NA	CASKNEAVTEAFF	TGTGCCAGCAAAAACGAGGCGGTCACTGAAGCTTTCTTT
TRBJ2-2	NA	TRBV5-5	NA	CASRVIGGLNTGELFF	TGTGCCAGCAGGGTTATCGGGGGCCTGAACACCGGGGAGCTGTTTTTT
TRBJ2-7	NA	TRBV19	NA	CASSATGSEQYF	TGTGCCAGTAGTGCAACAGGGAGCGAGCAGTACTTC
TRBJ2-5	NA	TRBV7-9	TRBD1	CASSFRDREPKETQYF	TGTGCCAGCAGCTTCCGGGACAGAGAGCCAAAAGAGACCCAGTACTTC
TRBJ2-7	NA	TRBV5-1	NA	CASSSRDGSYEQYF	TGTGCCAGCAGTTCCCGGGACGGATCCTACGAGCAGTACTTC
TRBJ2-6	many	TRBV25-1	NA	CASSAFEAGANVLTF	TGTGCCAGCAGTGCCTTCGAGGCTGGGGCCAACGTCCTGACTTTC
TRBJ1-6	NA	TRBV19	NA	CASSLGIEASPLHF	TGTGCCAGTAGTTTGGGAATTGAAGCCTCACCCCTCCACTTT
TRBJ2-7	NA	TRBV12-3/TRBV12-4	NA	CASSLPGTAANYEQYF	TGTGCCAGCAGTTTACCGGGGACTGCGGCGAACTACGAGCAGTACTTC
TRBJ1-3	few	TRBV6-1	TRBD1	CASSPRQGGGNTIYF	TGTGCCAGCAGCCCCCGACAGGGGGGCGGAAACACCATATATTTT
TRBJ1-3	NA	TRBV24-1	NA	CATSDRDASSGNTVYF	TGTGCCACCAGTGACCGGGACGCCAGCTCTGGAAACACCGTATATTTT
TRBJ2-1	few	TRBV7-9	TRBD2	CASIPLREGQNEQFF	TGTGCCAGCATCCCTCTCCGGGAGGGCCAGAATGAGCAGTTCTTC
TRBJ2-2	few	TRBV6-1	NA	CASSTGTLYPPGELFF	TGTGCCAGCAGCACCGGGACCCTCTACCCCCCCGGGGAGCTGTTTTTT